The 27 T cell receptor beta chains listed next were all sequenced from one sample in a study of blood T cell repertoires in COVID-19. Method: immunoSEQ multiplex PCR; TCRdb's copy keeps in-frame clones and lacks some. Here the sample spans 250,000 to 300,000 clones, about 86% being singletons. The specimen sequenced was peripheral blood. Every receptor here comes from a woman aged 30 to 39 with COVID-19, enrolled during active disease.

This clone was seen a single time. This chain links TRBV7-9 with TRBJ2-2; weak D call: TRBD1 (5 bases). Germline values: CDR1 SEHNR, CDR2 FQNEAQ (reference sequence). The germline V and J ends were trimmed by 4 bases and 6 bases, with 6 bases remaining between them. The CDR3 runs to 12 residues. CDR3 nucleotides: TGTGCCAGCAGCTCGACAGCCGGGGAGCTGTTTTTT. Its translation: CASSSTAGELFF.

This clone was counted between two and nine times. The chain uses TRBV5-1 and TRBJ2-5; D possibly corresponds to TRBD1 (6 bases). The ends were cut back, 2 bases at V and 3 bases at J, with 11 bases in the middle. The CDR3 consists of 14 residues. Germline V gene data show CDR1 as SGHRS and CDR2 as YFSETQ. The CDR3 DNA reads as TGCGCCAGCAGCTTCGGACAGCCCGAAGAGACCCAGTACTTC. Its translation is CASSFGQPEETQYF.

The chain links TRBV10-3 to TRBJ1-1; D is ambiguous. V dropped 3 bases and J dropped 7 bases, with 12 bases sitting between them. CDR1 ENHRY and CDR2 SYGVKD come from the germline V gene. The CDR3 totals 13 residues. CDR3 residues: CAISEGELGEAFF. As DNA, the CDR3 is TGTGCCATCAGTGAAGGAGAGTTGGGTGAAGCTTTCTTT.

This clone was seen just once. The chain uses TRBV5-1 and TRBJ1-6; D might be TRBD1 (5 bases). V was clipped by 4 bases and J by 7 bases, with 18 bases between them. The germline V gene has CDR1 SGHRS and CDR2 YFSETQ. The CDR3 runs to 16 residues. The CDR3 DNA is TGCGCCAGCAGCCCGGACAATAGGGTGGGGAATTCACCCCTCCACTTT. As protein: CASSPDNRVGNSPLHF.

A single count supports this clone. The J gene is TRBJ2-1, the V gene TRBV27, with D possibly being TRBD1 (5 bases). The CDR3 is made up of 18 amino acids. The germline V gene has CDR1 MNHEY and CDR2 SMNVEV (reference sequence). The germline V and J ends were trimmed by 6 bases and 0 bases, with 21 bases remaining between them. The CDR3 spells CASRTYFNRPYSYNEQFF. In DNA, the CDR3 is TGTGCCAGCAGGACCTATTTCAACAGGCCCTACTCCTACAATGAGCAGTTCTTC.

With respect to this clone: Germline is not matched at one junction end, which may reflect a read error. The chain couples TRBV19 to TRBJ1-4; the match to TRBD1 covers 9 bases. The CDR3 consists of 11 residues. CDR1 is LNHDA, CDR2 SQIVND, per germline (reference sequence). CDR3 loop: CASNAAGDRVF. The CDR3 DNA is TGTGCCAGCAACGCCGCCGGGGACAGGGTTTTT.

The rearrangement links TRBV7-2 to TRBJ2-1; TRBD2 matches at 9 bases. The CDR3 has 16 amino acids. The V gene end was trimmed by 3 bases and the J gene end by 7 bases; junction bases not matched to a gene: 10. Germline lookup yields CDR1 SGHTA and CDR2 FQGNSA. CDR3 protein: CASSLDSGGRGNEQFF. The DNA of the CDR3 is TGTGCCAGCAGCTTGGATAGCGGGGGCCGAGGGAATGAGCAGTTCTTC.

This sequence joins TRBV5-4 and TRBJ2-5; D is unclear. This CDR3 contains 13 residues. Trimming took off 4 bases at V and 5 bases at J, with 12 bases between the two ends. Germline V CDR1 and CDR2: SGHNT, YYREEE (reference sequence). In DNA form, the CDR3 reads TGTGCCAGCAGCCGAGGTGACTCGGAGACCCAGTACTTC. This codes for CASSRGDSETQYF.

The chain uses TRBV29-1 and TRBJ1-5; tentatively, D is TRBD1 (5 bases). Germline loops: CDR1 SQVTM, CDR2 ANQGSEA. This CDR3 region has 14 residues. The V end was cut by 6 bases, the J end by 6 bases, with 18 bases between. The CDR3 reads CSVLTGTRGQPQHF. CDR3 nucleotide sequence: TGCAGCGTGCTAACAGGAACAAGGGGTCAGCCCCAGCATTTT.

V gene TRBV5-1 combines with J gene TRBJ1-4; D gene ambiguous. Germline V gene lookup returns CDR1 SGHRS and CDR2 YFSETQ. This CDR3 is 14 amino acids long. V dropped 2 bases and J dropped 3 bases, with 8 bases sitting between them. In DNA form, the CDR3 reads TGCGCCAGCAGCTTAGCAGGCTCTAATGAAAAACTGTTTTTT. Protein sequence: CASSLAGSNEKLFF.

This rearrangement joins TRBV21-1 to TRBJ2-7; the D segment call TRBD2 is taken from the table without a DNA check. TRBV21-1 is labeled a pseudogene. The CDR3 extends over 12 amino acids. CDR3 loop: CASRIKWRGQYF. The CDR3 nucleotides read TGTGCCAGCAGAATAAAATGGCGGGGTCAGTACTTC.

The genes are TRBV6-6 and TRBJ1-4; TRBD1 matches 7 bases. V was clipped by 1 base and J by 4 bases; unmatched bases: 6. CDR1 and CDR2 (germline): MNHNY, SVGAGI (reference sequence). The CDR3 runs to 16 residues. In nucleotides, the CDR3 is TGTGCCAGCAGTTACTTATCACAGGGGTTTAATGAAAAACTGTTTTTT. As protein: CASSYLSQGFNEKLFF.

The genes are TRBV7-9 and TRBJ2-5; tentatively, D is TRBD2 (6 bases). This CDR3 has 14 amino acids. The V gene's germline CDR1 is SEHNR and CDR2 FQNEAQ (reference sequence). Trimming took 2 bases from V and 4 from J, leaving 11 bases between them. Here the CDR3 DNA reads TGTGCCAGCAGCTTACGGGGGAGAGGAGAGACCCAGTACTTC. Its translation is CASSLRGRGETQYF.

The CDR3 nucleotides read TGTGCCAGCTCACCAGAGGGAGTTCCCTCTGGAAACACCATATATTTT. Translating gives CASSPEGVPSGNTIYF. This sequence joins TRBV18 and TRBJ1-3, with D unresolved. The CDR3 has 16 amino acids. Germline loops: CDR1 KGHSH, CDR2 LQKENI. V lost 2 bases and J 0 bases, leaving 11 bases between the germline ends.

The V call is TRBV6-5, the J call TRBJ1-4; possibly TRBD1 for D (5 bases). CDR3 length: 14 residues. Looked up from germline, CDR1 is MNHEY and CDR2 is SVGAGI. V was clipped by 8 bases and J by 3 bases, with 13 bases between them. The CDR3 DNA is TGTGCCAGCTGCCGGGGGTGGCCTAATGAAAAACTGTTTTTT. It translates to CASCRGWPNEKLFF.

The chain couples TRBV30 to TRBJ1-6; 8 nucleotides agree with TRBD1. The junction had 8 bases not matched to a gene; V was cut back by 3 bases and J by 7 bases. From germline, CDR1 is GTSNPN and CDR2 SVGIG (reference sequence). The CDR3 length is 15 residues. CDR3 sequence reads: CAWSRDRTSNSPLHF. In nucleotides, the CDR3 is TGTGCCTGGAGCCGGGACAGGACCTCAAATTCACCCCTCCACTTT.

This clone appeared a few times. The rearrangement links TRBV19 to TRBJ1-1; possibly TRBD1 for D (6 bases). The V gene lost 7 bases and the J gene lost 5 bases, with 11 bases spanning the gap. The CDR3 is 12 residues long. In germline, CDR1 is LNHDA, CDR2 SQIVND (reference sequence). The CDR3 bases are TGTGCCAGTAAACCAGGGGAGACTGAAGCTTTCTTT. It translates to CASKPGETEAFF.

This rearrangement joins TRBV7-9 to TRBJ2-1; 10 bases match TRBD2. J was trimmed by 8 bases and V by 5 bases; bases with no gene match: 6. The CDR3 loop spans 14 amino acids. In germline, CDR1 is SEHNR, CDR2 FQNEAQ (reference sequence). This CDR3 is CASSPQAGGHEQFF. CDR3 DNA sequence: TGTGCCAGCAGCCCTCAAGCGGGGGGGCATGAGCAGTTCTTC.

V usage is TRBV5-1 and J usage is TRBJ2-5; tentative D call: TRBD1 (6 bases). This CDR3 comprises 15 residues. The V end lost 0 bases, the J end lost 3 bases, and 12 bases lay between the germline ends. Looked up from germline, CDR1 is SGHRS and CDR2 is YFSETQ. This chain's CDR3 is CASSLAGTTEETQYF. CDR3 sequence (DNA): TGCGCCAGCAGCTTGGCCGGGACAACTGAAGAGACCCAGTACTTC.

V gene TRBV11-3 combines with J gene TRBJ2-7, with 10 bases lining up with TRBD2. CDR3 size: 15 residues. The V and J ends lost 5 bases and 7 bases, in that order; junction bases with no gene match: 11. Germline V CDR1 and CDR2: SGHNT, YENEEA. The CDR3 coding sequence is TGTGCCAGCAGCCTAAGGGCTAGCGGGGGTGGGGAGCAGTACTTC. Its translation: CASSLRASGGGEQYF.

V and J are TRBV29-1 and TRBJ2-1; D unresolved. The CDR3 is 17 residues long. The ends were cut back, 0 bases at V and 3 bases at J, with 18 bases in the middle. Germline V CDR1 and CDR2: SQVTM, ANQGSEA. The CDR3 region is CSVEDLGPGVGYNEQFF. CDR3 DNA: TGCAGCGTTGAAGATTTAGGCCCTGGAGTGGGCTACAATGAGCAGTTCTTC.

The chain links TRBV30 to TRBJ1-2; D not resolved. Trimming shortened V by 2 bases and J by 1 base, and 5 bases separated the two germline ends. Germline V gene data show CDR1 as GTSNPN and CDR2 as SVGIG (reference sequence). CDR3 length equals 12 residues. The CDR3 nucleotides are TGTGCCTGGAGTCCCGTTAACTATGGCTACACCTTC. Protein: CAWSPVNYGYTF.

The rearrangement uses TRBV29-1 and TRBJ1-4, with D hard to call. Germline assignment: CDR1 SQVTM and CDR2 ANQGSEA. CDR3 size: 11 residues. V lost 3 bases and J 8 bases, leaving 7 bases between the germline ends. CDR3: CSVDYEEKLFF. The CDR3 DNA reads as TGCAGCGTTGATTACGAGGAAAAACTGTTTTTT.

The V call is TRBV14, the J call TRBJ2-1; 9 bases agree with TRBD2. The CDR3 loop spans 14 amino acids. Germline CDR1 reads SGHDN; CDR2 reads FVKESK. Trimming cost V 3 bases and J 10 bases; bases outside gene matches: 7. The CDR3 nucleotides are TGTGCCAGCAGCCAGGGTAGCGGGGGCCGGGAGCAGTTCTTC. Translating it yields CASSQGSGGREQFF. Filled out from reference TRBV14 and TRBJ2-1, the complete variable domain reads EAGVTQFPSHSVIEKGQTVTLRCDPISGHDNLYWYRRVMGKEIKFLLHFVKESKQDESGMPNNRFLAERTGGTYSTLKVQPAELEDSGVYFCASSQGSGGREQFFGPGTRLTVL.

The V call is TRBV12-3 or TRBV12-4, the J call TRBJ1-2; D might be TRBD1 (5 bases). CDR3 length: 13 amino acids. The ends were cut back, 7 bases at V and 6 bases at J, with 15 bases in the middle. The CDR3 loop is CASTMTVVNGYTF. DNA for the CDR3: TGTGCCAGCACCATGACAGTTGTTAATGGCTACACCTTC.

In its sample, this clone was seen a few times. The chain has TRBV10-1 and TRBJ2-7; D unclear. CDR1 is WNHNN and CDR2 is SYGVQD in the germline V gene (reference sequence). The CDR3 loop spans 13 amino acids. Between the trimmed V and J ends, which lost 5 bases and 2 bases, there was a span of 10 bases. The CDR3 coding sequence is TGCGCCAGCAGTATTGGCCTTACCTACGAGCAGTACTTC. Its translation: CASSIGLTYEQYF.

The genes are TRBV27 and TRBJ1-1, with 7 bases matching TRBD1. This CDR3 has 16 amino acids. Germline CDR1 is MNHEY and CDR2 is SMNVEV (reference sequence). Trimming at V came to 6 bases and at J to 0 bases, leaving 10 bases not matched to a gene. This chain's CDR3 is CASSPLADRMNTEAFF. The CDR3 bases are TGTGCCAGCAGCCCCCTGGCGGACAGGATGAACACTGAAGCTTTCTTT.